This TCR beta chain was recorded in a study of T-cell memory formation after mild COVID-19. TCRdb reanalysed the 5' RACE reads using MiXCR and keeps one entry per CDR3 protein. The repertoire holds a few hundred thousand distinct CDR3 sequences, with 20% to 25% as singletons. In its sample, this clonotype was seen a few times. V was shortened by 2 bases and J by 9 bases, with 8 bases between the two germline ends. Germline assignment: CDR1 SEHNR and CDR2 FQNEAQ (reference sequence). The CDR3 length is 12 residues. Sequences were obtained from PBMCs or a T cell subset sorted from them (not recorded which). This TCR derives from a man younger than 30 who had mild COVID-19 (a few samples of this study predate the infection). Cell type and time point are not known. The chain is built from TRBV7-9 and TRBJ2-1; no clear D gene. The CDR3 DNA follows: TGTGCCAGCAGCTTAAGGGATCCTGAGCAGTTCTTC. Translated, it gives CASSLRDPEQFF.